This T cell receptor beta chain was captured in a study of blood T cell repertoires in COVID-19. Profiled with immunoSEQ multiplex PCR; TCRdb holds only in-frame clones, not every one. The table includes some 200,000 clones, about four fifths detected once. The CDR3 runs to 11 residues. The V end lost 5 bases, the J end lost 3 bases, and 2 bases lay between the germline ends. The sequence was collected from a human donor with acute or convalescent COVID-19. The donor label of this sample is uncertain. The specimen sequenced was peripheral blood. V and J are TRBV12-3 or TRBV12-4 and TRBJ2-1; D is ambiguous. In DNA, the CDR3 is TGTGCCAGCAGTCTCTACAATGAGCAGTTCTTC. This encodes CASSLYNEQFF.